Shown below are 20 T cell receptor beta chains from a single sample sequenced in a study of response to subunit inactivated influenza vaccine. MiXCR was run by TCRdb on the RT-PCR reads, yielding one entry per CDR3 protein. The data show about 570,000 distinct CDR3 sequences, about 10% seen once. The same data also went into a second study, on T cells expressing NK-cell markers. From that report: cDNA encoding TCR beta was synthesized via 5'RACE template switching incorporating UMIs.

The sample was PBMCs from blood, taken on the day of vaccination. Receptors were obtained from a man in his fifties who received an inactivated influenza vaccine.

This clonotype was seen a handful of times. The rearrangement uses TRBV6-2 or TRBV6-3 and TRBJ2-5; 12 positions agree with TRBD2. CDR1 and CDR2 from the germline V gene are MNHEY and SVGEGT. The V segment lost 6 bases and the J segment 4 bases; nucleotides outside the gene matches: 6. CDR3 length: 15 amino acids. The CDR3 loop is CASRRLAGDTETQYF. In nucleotides, the CDR3 is TGTGCCAGCAGGAGACTAGCGGGAGATACAGAGACCCAGTACTTC.

A few counts support this clonotype. V usage is TRBV5-1 and J usage is TRBJ2-5; the D gene could be TRBD1 or TRBD2 (5 bases each). The CDR3 has 17 amino acids. The V end lost 1 base, the J end lost 5 bases, and 21 bases lay between the germline ends. Germline CDR1 is SGHRS and CDR2 is YFSETQ. Written as DNA, the CDR3 is TGCGCCAGCAGCTTGCCCTCGATGACTGGGGGTTACGAGACCCAGTACTTC. Translation gives CASSLPSMTGGYETQYF.

This clonotype was counted between two and nine times. The rearrangement joins TRBV7-9 to TRBJ2-3; 7 bases match TRBD1. V was pared by 5 bases and J by 2 bases, with 10 bases of the junction left unmatched. The CDR3 length is 16 residues. Germline loops: CDR1 SEHNR, CDR2 FQNEAQ (reference sequence). CDR3 sequence: CASSQTRGLYTDTQYF. The CDR3 DNA reads TGTGCCAGCAGCCAAACCAGGGGGTTGTACACAGATACGCAGTATTTT. Combining the CDR3 with reference TRBV7-9 and TRBJ2-3 gives the whole variable domain DTGVSQNPRHKITKRGQNVTFRCDPISEHNRLYWYRQTLGQGPEFLTYFQNEAQLEKSRLLSDRFSAERPKGSFSTLEIQRTEQGDSAMYLCASSQTRGLYTDTQYFGPGTRLTVL.

The V gene is TRBV15, the J gene TRBJ1-1; no clear D. Germline V gene sequence: CDR1 LNHNV, CDR2 YYDKDF (reference sequence). Trimming shortened V by 5 bases and J by 1 base, and 11 bases separated the two germline ends. The length of the CDR3 is 14 residues. This CDR3 is CATSDDPKNTEAFF. The CDR3 region has the DNA TGTGCCACCAGCGATGATCCGAAGAACACTGAAGCTTTCTTT.

This clonotype was seen more than once but under ten times. The chain links TRBV20-1 to TRBJ2-1; D uncertain. The CDR3 covers 13 residues. With 3 bases removed from V and 5 bases from J, the gap between germline ends came to 11 bases. From germline, CDR1 is DFQATT and CDR2 SNEGSKA (reference sequence). CDR3 protein: CSASPVGHNEQFF. DNA for the CDR3: TGCAGTGCTAGTCCCGTGGGCCACAATGAGCAGTTCTTC.

There are a few counts of this clonotype. The chain links TRBV7-9 to TRBJ2-2; 9 bases agree with TRBD1. V lost 5 bases, J lost 0 bases, and 7 bases stayed unmatched. The CDR3 runs 17 residues. The germline V gene encodes CDR1 SEHNR and CDR2 FQNEAQ (reference sequence). In DNA, the CDR3 is TGTGCCAGCAGCCCAGAGACAGGGGGTTCGAACACCGGGGAGCTGTTTTTT. It codes for CASSPETGGSNTGELFF.

The rearrangement links TRBV6-1 to TRBJ1-1; 8 positions agree with TRBD1. Unmatched junction bases numbered 12, after V lost 7 bases and J lost 5 bases. Germline loops: CDR1 MNHNS, CDR2 SASEGT. This CDR3 contains 15 residues. As DNA, the CDR3 is TGTGCCAGCACCCTAGGACAGGGTGGGGGTACTGAAGCTTTCTTT. Translating gives CASTLGQGGGTEAFF.

This clonotype was recorded a few times. V and J are TRBV7-9 and TRBJ2-2; D remains unclear. V gave up 2 bases and J gave up 2 bases, with 9 bases separating them. The germline CDR1 and CDR2 sequences are SEHNR and FQNEAQ (reference sequence). There are 15 residues in the CDR3. This chain's CDR3 is CASSLNQLNTGELFF. The CDR3 coding sequence is TGTGCCAGCAGCTTAAACCAGCTCAACACCGGGGAGCTGTTTTTT.

This clonotype was seen more than once but under ten times. V and J are TRBV7-9 and TRBJ1-2; D unresolved. CDR1 and CDR2 from the germline V gene are SEHNR and FQNEAQ (reference sequence). CDR3 length: 13 residues. The V end lost 4 bases, the J end lost 6 bases, and 12 bases lay between the germline ends. CDR3 bases: TGTGCCAGCAGCTACCCCGTGGGCCATGGCTACACCTTC. It yields the protein CASSYPVGHGYTF.

This clonotype was counted at least ten times. This sequence joins TRBV9 and TRBJ1-1; TRBD1 matches 10 bases. The germline CDR1 and CDR2 sequences are SGDLS and YYNGEE. V shed 1 base, J shed 7 bases, and the junction held 7 bases outside the gene matches. CDR3 size: 15 residues. The CDR3 nucleotides read TGTGCCAGCAGCGTACTAGACAGGGGGCAAGGTGAAGCTTTCTTT. It codes for CASSVLDRGQGEAFF.

The rearrangement uses TRBV7-2 and TRBJ2-2, with 9 nucleotides matching TRBD1. V lost 5 bases to trimming and J lost 6 bases; unmatched junction nucleotides: 10. The CDR3 contains 16 residues. The V gene's germline CDR1 is SGHTA and CDR2 FQGNSA. The CDR3 nucleotides read TGTGCCAGCAGCCTGAGGACAGGGGTCCGGGCCGGGGAGCTGTTTTTT. This gives the protein CASSLRTGVRAGELFF.

The chain has TRBV7-6 and TRBJ2-7; maybe TRBD1 (6 bases). V dropped 1 base and J dropped 1 base, with 11 bases sitting between them. This CDR3 comprises 15 residues. Germline loops: CDR1 SGHVS, CDR2 FNYEAQ. For the CDR3, the DNA is TGTGCCAGCAGCTTAGGTCCAGGGGTTTCCTACGAGCAGTACTTC. Amino acid sequence: CASSLGPGVSYEQYF.

There are a few counts of this clonotype. V is TRBV24-1 and J is TRBJ2-1; TRBD1 matches at 7 bases. CDR3 length: 15 residues. The ends lost 7 bases at V and 0 bases at J; junction bases unmatched: 5. Germline-derived CDR1 and CDR2 are KGHDR and SFDVKD. The CDR3: CATSPTGYSYNEQFF. CDR3 sequence (DNA): TGTGCCACCAGCCCGACAGGGTACTCCTACAATGAGCAGTTCTTC.

This chain joins TRBV12-3 or TRBV12-4 and TRBJ2-7, with TRBD1 as a possible D gene (6 bases). The CDR3 contains 13 residues. The V gene lost 6 bases and the J gene lost 6 bases, with 15 bases spanning the gap. CDR3 amino acids: CASRPTGSFEQYF. The CDR3 DNA reads TGTGCCAGCAGGCCGACAGGCAGCTTCGAGCAGTACTTC.

Here the CDR3 reads CASSQEYSVIWETQYF. In DNA form, the CDR3 reads TGCGCCAGCAGCCAAGAATATAGCGTAATATGGGAGACCCAGTACTTC. The chain links TRBV4-3 to TRBJ2-5, with D maybe TRBD2 (5 bases). The V gene lost 0 bases and the J gene lost 5 bases, with 16 bases spanning the gap. This CDR3 spans 16 amino acids. Germline V lookup: CDR1 LGHNA, CDR2 YSLEER.

The chain carries TRBV11-2 and TRBJ1-1, with 7 bases lining up with TRBD1. The CDR3 covers 13 residues. The V segment lost 5 bases and the J segment 10 bases; nucleotides outside the gene matches: 10. Germline V lookup: CDR1 SGHAT, CDR2 FQNNGV. The chain's CDR3 is CASSTPRTGLAFF. CDR3 nucleotides: TGTGCCAGCAGCACACCCAGGACAGGTTTAGCTTTCTTT. Full variable domain (remainder filled in from reference TRBV11-2 and TRBJ1-1): EAGVAQSPRYKIIEKRQSVAFWCNPISGHATLYWYQQILGQGPKLLIQFQNNGVVDDSQLPKDRFSAERLKGVDSTLKIQPAKLEDSAVYLCASSTPRTGLAFFGQGTRLTVV.

This clonotype was detected a few times. The chain combines TRBV30 with TRBJ2-1; a possible D gene is TRBD2 (5 bases). This CDR3 is 14 amino acids long. Germline assignment: CDR1 GTSNPN and CDR2 SVGIG (reference sequence). V lost 4 bases and J lost 0, with 10 bases in between. The CDR3 loop is CAWTDGGSYNEQFF. The CDR3 DNA reads TGTGCCTGGACCGACGGAGGCTCCTACAATGAGCAGTTCTTC.

This clonotype was recorded a few times. This sequence joins TRBV20-1 and TRBJ2-5, with D perhaps TRBD2 (6 bases). Trimming shortened V by 6 bases and J by 4 bases, and 21 bases separated the two germline ends. The germline V gene encodes CDR1 DFQATT and CDR2 SNEGSKA (reference sequence). The CDR3 sequence is 15 residues long. CDR3 amino acids: CSAPYTPAGPETQYF. Here the CDR3 DNA reads TGCAGTGCCCCGTACACGCCGGCGGGGCCAGAGACCCAGTACTTC.

This chain joins TRBV6-1 and TRBJ2-7, with TRBD2 matching over 7 bases. Losses at the gene ends were 10 bases for V and 2 bases for J; bases not matched to a gene: 8. The V gene's germline CDR1 is MNHNS and CDR2 SASEGT. There are 13 residues in the CDR3. The CDR3 DNA follows: TGTGCCACCAACCGGGAGGCACCCTACGAGCAGTACTTC. This translates into CATNREAPYEQYF.

The gene calls are TRBV12-3 or TRBV12-4 and TRBJ2-7, with 10 nucleotides matching TRBD2. The CDR3 runs 15 residues. Trimming took 6 bases from V and 3 from J; bases not matched to a gene: 8. CDR3 protein: CASRPGLARFYEQYF. The CDR3 nucleotides are TGTGCCAGCAGGCCGGGACTAGCGAGGTTCTACGAGCAGTACTTC.